The source of this T cell receptor beta chain is a study of T cell responses to AZD1222 COVID-19 vaccine. Regarding the study as a whole: Most donors were white British and more were female, and clonal diversity was possibly underestimated.

CDR3 size: 14 residues. Germline loops: CDR1 LNHDA, CDR2 SQIVND (reference sequence). The ends were cut back, 2 bases at V and 0 bases at J, with 7 bases in the middle. As to this clone: Its antigen is as yet unknown.

Assay used: immunoSEQ multiplex PCR; TCRdb lists only in-frame clones, some missing. The sample comprises 150,000 to 200,000 clones, roughly nine tenths of which are singletons, and 6.5% to 7% rests with the top ten. The V gene is TRBV19, the J gene TRBJ1-1; D call uncertain. The input for sequencing was peripheral blood, taken on day 0 of AZD1222 vaccination. The TCR originated in an adult in good health. CDR3 sequence: CASSIQRMNTEAFF. The DNA for the CDR3 is TGTGCCAGTAGTATACAACGGATGAACACTGAAGCTTTCTTT.